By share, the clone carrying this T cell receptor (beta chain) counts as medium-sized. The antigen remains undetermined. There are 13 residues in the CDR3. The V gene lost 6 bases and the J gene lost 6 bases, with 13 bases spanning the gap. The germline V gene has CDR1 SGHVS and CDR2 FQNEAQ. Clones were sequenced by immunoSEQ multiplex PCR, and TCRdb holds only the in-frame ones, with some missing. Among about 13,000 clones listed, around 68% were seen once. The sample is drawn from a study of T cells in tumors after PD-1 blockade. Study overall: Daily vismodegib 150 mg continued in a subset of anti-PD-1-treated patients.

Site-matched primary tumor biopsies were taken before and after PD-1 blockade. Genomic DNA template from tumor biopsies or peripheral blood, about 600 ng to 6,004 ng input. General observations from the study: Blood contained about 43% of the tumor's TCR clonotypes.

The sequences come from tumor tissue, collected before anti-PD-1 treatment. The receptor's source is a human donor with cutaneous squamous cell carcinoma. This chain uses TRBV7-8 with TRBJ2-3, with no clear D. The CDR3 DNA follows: TGTGCCAGCAGTCCCAGACCCTCCGATACGCAGTATTTT. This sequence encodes CASSPRPSDTQYF.